The source of this TCR beta chain is a study of cytomegalovirus exposure and HLA in healthy donors. For the study at large: As released early, the data held 85 million to 95 million unique TCRs from HLA-typed donors. Study outcomes and limitations: V- and J-gene trimming of TCR beta was linked (in a later analysis) to a missense DCLRE1C variant. Later analysis identified several of the most significant clusters that appeared linked to common viral pathogens.

At sampling all donors were nominally healthy, likely with unrecorded immune exposures. About this clone itself: Its specificity is not known.

V was shortened by 6 bases and J by 6 bases, with 11 bases between the two germline ends. Germline V lookup: CDR1 SEHNR, CDR2 FQNEAQ (reference sequence). The CDR3 is 13 amino acids. Primers for the PCR totalled 60 Vbeta and 13 Jbeta. Using immunoSEQ multiplex PCR, the repertoire was profiled, and TCRdb retains in-frame clones only, with some absent. The sample lists 160,000 or so clones, roughly 77% occurring once. The source of this sequence is a young man in good health and CMV-seropositive. V and J are TRBV7-9 and TRBJ2-2, with D hard to call. Sequenced: PBMCs. CDR3 DNA sequence: TGTGCCAGCAGTCGAGCTAGATCCGGGGAGCTGTTTTTT. This encodes CASSRARSGELFF.